The T cell receptor (beta chain) under discussion was sequenced for a study of CXCR3-negative and CXCR3-positive naive CD8 T cells. The germline CDR1 and CDR2 sequences are SGHTA and FQGTGA. The CDR3 consists of 15 residues. Naivety in CD8+ T cells corresponded to a CD45RO-CCR7+CD27+CD95- phenotype. The study made its TRB cDNA libraries by 5' RACE, adding UMI labels. TCRdb reprocessed the 5' RACE reads and keeps a single row for each CDR3 protein, giving no DNA. Recorded for this sample: 45,000 to 60,000 distinct CDR3 sequences. Sequencing was done on a sample of naive CXCR3- CD8+ T cells from blood. The subset denotes: CD45RO-CCR7+CD27+CD95- naive CD8+ T cells lacking CXCR3 (TNR3-). This chain joins TRBV7-3 and TRBJ2-7; TCRdb calls TRBD1, which cannot be checked without DNA. This receptor was obtained from a human donor in good health. Some clones in this sample may be carry-over from other donors' samples. The CDR3: CASSLLGGSSYEQYF.